One sample yielded the 27 T cell receptor beta chains listed below, sequenced in a study of beta chain features in type 1 diabetes. Study results and caveats: Moderate but significant shortening of TCRB CDR3s was recorded in all four CD4+ subsets from Type 1 diabetes patients.

Antigens of these TCRs are unknown. Every bit of the isolated RNA underwent reverse transcription, so sequencing read expressed TCRB transcripts. TCRdb's table, derived via immunoSEQ multiplex PCR, lists solely in-frame clones and lacks some. The table includes under 200,000 clones, about 8.3% detected once. The sequenced material came from central memory CD4+ T cells from blood. These receptor sequences come from a woman in her late teens or twenties with type 1 diabetes.

The V gene is TRBV29-1, the J gene TRBJ2-7, with 8 bases identical to TRBD2. CDR1 and CDR2 from the germline V gene are SQVTM and ANQGSEA. The CDR3 totals 15 residues. V lost 4 bases and J lost 2; bases outside the gene matches: 10. The CDR3 region is CSVAPRVAGPYEQYF. The CDR3 DNA follows: TGCAGCGTTGCCCCTCGGGTAGCGGGGCCCTACGAGCAGTACTTC.

This clone was recorded at least ten times. The chain links TRBV19 to TRBJ2-7; a weak D match, TRBD1 (5 bases). CDR1 is LNHDA and CDR2 is SQIVND in the germline V gene (reference sequence). V lost 9 bases and J 2 bases, leaving 14 bases between the germline ends. The length of the CDR3 is 13 residues. DNA of the CDR3: TGTGCCAGAGAGACAGTGCCAACCTACGAGCAGTACTTC. It codes for CARETVPTYEQYF.

This chain joins TRBV2 and TRBJ2-2; TRBD2 agrees at 9 bases. After removal of 9 bases from V and 0 bases from J, the junction contained 8 bases not matched to a gene. The CDR3 spans 16 residues. The V gene's germline CDR1 is SNHLY and CDR2 FYNNEI. CDR3 DNA sequence: TGTGCCAGGCAGGCGGGACTAGCCGCGAACACCGGGGAGCTGTTTTTT. Amino acid sequence: CARQAGLAANTGELFF.

This clone was seen only a few times. The junction and the germline gene differ at one end; a read error may be behind it. This chain joins TRBV6-4 and TRBJ2-1, with 7 bases identical to TRBD1. This CDR3 contains 13 residues. Germline loops: CDR1 MRHNA, CDR2 SNTAGT. This CDR3 reads CASSDRDGQALIF. Written as DNA, the CDR3 is TGTGCCAGCAGTGACCGTGATGGACAGGCCCTCATCTTC.

This clone appeared a few times. The rearrangement uses TRBV28 and TRBJ1-1; perhaps TRBD1 as D (6 bases). Germline loops: CDR1 MDHEN, CDR2 SYDVKM. Trimming stripped 6 bases from V and 5 bases from J, with 19 bases between. The CDR3 runs to 15 residues. The CDR3 nucleotides are TGTGCCAGCAGCTCTATCAGACCAGGGGAAACTGAAGCTTTCTTT. Translation: CASSSIRPGETEAFF. Supplemented by reference TRBV28 and TRBJ1-1, the full variable domain reads DVKVTQSSRYLVKRTGEKVFLECVQDMDHENMFWYRQDPGLGLRLIYFSYDVKMKEKGDIPEGYSVSREKKERFSLILESASTNQTSMYLCASSSIRPGETEAFFGQGTRLTVV.

This clone was seen only a few times. CDR3 in amino acids: CASSFTGTLYGYTF. The CDR3 DNA sequence: TGCGCCAGCAGTTTTACCGGGACACTCTATGGCTACACCTTC. The chain uses TRBV4-3 and TRBJ1-2, with D possibly matching TRBD1 (6 bases). The V end was cut by 6 bases, the J end by 4 bases, with 15 bases between. This CDR3 contains 14 residues. Germline CDR1 reads LGHNA; CDR2 reads YSLEER.

The J gene is TRBJ2-7, the V gene TRBV9; unclear D gene. From germline, CDR1 is SGDLS and CDR2 YYNGEE. With 0 bases removed from V and 3 bases from J, the gap between germline ends came to 13 bases. CDR3 length: 15 amino acids. CDR3 sequence: CASSVDGSPGYEQYF. Here the CDR3 DNA reads TGTGCCAGCAGCGTAGATGGCAGCCCGGGCTACGAGCAGTACTTC.

This clone appeared a few times. The chain links TRBV4-3 to TRBJ2-5; 12 bases map to TRBD2. The germline V gene encodes CDR1 LGHNA and CDR2 YSLEER. The CDR3 spans 16 residues. With 1 base clipped from V and 9 bases from J, the junction kept 9 bases outside the gene matches. CDR3 sequence: CASSQGGLAGPGAQYF. In DNA, the CDR3 is TGCGCCAGCAGCCAAGGTGGACTAGCGGGGCCGGGGGCCCAGTACTTC.

J is TRBJ2-7 and V is TRBV5-1, with a tentative D call TRBD2 (6 bases). Germline values: CDR1 SGHRS, CDR2 YFSETQ. There are 13 residues in the CDR3. Trimming took off 0 bases at V and 11 bases at J, with 15 bases between the two ends. The CDR3 spells CASSLDSGSVKYF. DNA of the CDR3: TGCGCCAGCAGCTTGGACTCCGGGAGTGTAAAGTACTTC.

The V call is TRBV7-9, the J call TRBJ2-5; TRBD1 aligns across 7 bases. The V gene's germline CDR1 is SEHNR and CDR2 FQNEAQ (reference sequence). V trimming: 4 bases; J trimming: 5 bases; junction bases outside the gene matches: 7. CDR3 length: 14 residues. CDR3 in amino acids: CASSSLRGRETQYF. CDR3 coding DNA: TGTGCCAGCAGCTCATTAAGGGGGCGGGAGACCCAGTACTTC.

The V call is TRBV29-1, the J call TRBJ1-1; 8 bases align to TRBD1. The V segment lost 6 bases and the J segment 3 bases; nucleotides outside the gene matches: 12. Per the germline V gene, CDR1 is SQVTM and CDR2 is ANQGSEA. The CDR3 is 15 amino acids. This chain's CDR3 is CSVPRPDRADTEAFF. The CDR3 DNA reads TGCAGCGTACCGCGCCCGGACAGGGCGGACACTGAAGCTTTCTTT.

The table lists this clone with a few counts. The rearrangement links TRBV5-4 to TRBJ2-2; 9 nucleotides agree with TRBD1. From germline, CDR1 is SGHNT and CDR2 YYREEE (reference sequence). The ends lost 4 bases at V and 6 bases at J; junction bases unmatched: 10. There are 16 residues in the CDR3. The CDR3 loop is CASSPRGTGRAGELFF. Written as DNA, the CDR3 is TGTGCCAGCAGCCCTCGCGGGACAGGGCGGGCCGGGGAGCTGTTTTTT.

The chain carries TRBV14 and TRBJ2-7; D might be TRBD1 (6 bases). The CDR3 is 16 amino acids. V dropped 1 base and J dropped 6 bases, with 19 bases sitting between them. From germline, CDR1 is SGHDN and CDR2 FVKESK. The chain's CDR3 is CASSQVGAAVVGEQYF. CDR3 in DNA: TGTGCCAGCAGCCAAGTGGGGGCCGCTGTTGTTGGCGAGCAGTACTTC.

This clone has just a few counts. The chain employs TRBV6-5 and TRBJ2-2, with D possibly matching TRBD1 (6 bases). The CDR3 runs 15 residues. The germline V and J ends were trimmed by 1 base and 6 bases, with 12 bases remaining between them. From germline, CDR1 is MNHEY and CDR2 SVGAGI. This CDR3 reads CASSYWGQEAGELFF. In DNA, the CDR3 is TGTGCCAGCAGTTACTGGGGGCAAGAGGCCGGGGAGCTGTTTTTT.

In its sample, this clone was seen a few times. The V and J genes are TRBV4-3 and TRBJ2-2, with D possibly being TRBD1 (5 bases). V was trimmed by 9 bases and J by 3 bases, leaving 20 bases between them. CDR3 length equals 16 residues. Germline V lookup: CDR1 LGHNA, CDR2 YSLEER. The CDR3 is CASGVAPQGDTGELFF. As DNA, the CDR3 is TGCGCCAGTGGGGTGGCACCCCAAGGGGACACCGGGGAGCTGTTTTTT.

This clone was counted only a few times. V gene TRBV4-3 combines with J gene TRBJ2-5, with 10 bases identical to TRBD1. The J call may be in error: the DNA end matches TRBJ2-7 better. Germline V CDR1 and CDR2: LGHNA, YSLEER. There are 16 residues in the CDR3. CDR3 sequence: CASSQGTGQGLYEQYF. Here the CDR3 DNA reads TGCGCCAGCAGCCAAGGAACGGGACAGGGGCTCTACGAGCAGTACTTC.

This clone appeared a few times. This chain joins TRBV7-2 and TRBJ1-5, with 7 bases aligning to TRBD1. Germline values: CDR1 SGHTA, CDR2 FQGNSA. V was clipped by 8 bases and J by 3 bases; unmatched bases: 1. The CDR3 is made up of 12 amino acids. As DNA, the CDR3 is TGTGCCAGCGGGACAGACAATCAGCCCCAGCATTTT. Amino acid sequence: CASGTDNQPQHF.

This clone occurred many times. This sequence joins TRBV29-1 and TRBJ2-7; 8 positions match TRBD1. J was trimmed by 2 bases and V by 5 bases; bases with no gene match: 5. The CDR3 runs 13 residues. Per the germline V gene, CDR1 is SQVTM and CDR2 is ANQGSEA. CDR3 region: CSVRTGGAYEQYF. CDR3 DNA: TGCAGCGTTCGTACAGGGGGAGCCTACGAGCAGTACTTC.

This clone has a count of ten or more. The chain is built from TRBV18 and TRBJ1-2, with 7 nucleotides matching TRBD1. After removal of 2 bases from V and 8 bases from J, the junction contained 14 bases not matched to a gene. Per germline, CDR1 KGHSH and CDR2 LQKENI. CDR3 length: 16 amino acids. Here the CDR3 reads CASSPTTGTETDGYTF. CDR3 nucleotide sequence: TGTGCCAGCTCACCAACTACCGGGACAGAGACTGACGGCTACACCTTC.

The rearrangement joins TRBV14 to TRBJ1-5; no clear D. The CDR3 is 14 residues long. Germline V lookup: CDR1 SGHDN, CDR2 FVKESK. With 1 base removed from V and 3 bases from J, the gap between germline ends came to 7 bases. CDR3 loop: CASSQGGNNQPQHF. The DNA for the CDR3 is TGTGCCAGCAGCCAAGGCGGAAACAATCAGCCCCAGCATTTT. Complete variable domain (other parts from reference TRBV14 and TRBJ1-5): EAGVTQFPSHSVIEKGQTVTLRCDPISGHDNLYWYRRVMGKEIKFLLHFVKESKQDESGMPNNRFLAERTGGTYSTLKVQPAELEDSGVYFCASSQGGNNQPQHFGDGTRLSIL.

The gene calls are TRBV7-8 and TRBJ1-5; 7 bases are shared with TRBD1. Germline lookup yields CDR1 SGHVS and CDR2 FQNEAQ. V lost 2 bases, J lost 4 bases, and 5 bases stayed unmatched. The CDR3 spans 15 residues. The CDR3 region is CASSLQVRGNQPQHF. CDR3 nucleotides: TGTGCCAGCAGCTTACAGGTCAGGGGGAATCAGCCCCAGCATTTT.

This chain connects TRBV5-1 to TRBJ1-4; TRBD1 aligns across 8 bases. CDR3 length: 15 residues. J was trimmed by 5 bases and V by 4 bases; bases with no gene match: 7. Germline loops: CDR1 SGHRS, CDR2 YFSETQ. In DNA form, the CDR3 reads TGCGCCAGCAGCACGACCGGGACAGGAAATGAAAAACTGTTTTTT. The encoded protein is CASSTTGTGNEKLFF.

This rearrangement joins TRBV14 to TRBJ2-3, with 8 bases fitting TRBD2. V lost 1 base to trimming and J lost 5 bases; unmatched junction nucleotides: 5. This CDR3 comprises 15 residues. The germline gives CDR1 SGHDN, CDR2 FVKESK. CDR3 DNA sequence: TGTGCCAGCAGCCAAGCGGGACTAGTTGGAGATACGCAGTATTTT. Protein product: CASSQAGLVGDTQYF.

This clone was observed a handful of times. This rearrangement joins TRBV19 to TRBJ1-1, with unresolved D. This CDR3 comprises 13 residues. The V and J ends lost 5 bases and 0 bases respectively, with 7 bases between them. Per the germline V gene, CDR1 is LNHDA and CDR2 is SQIVND (reference sequence). CDR3 region: CASSPVVNTEAFF. CDR3 bases: TGTGCCAGTAGTCCAGTGGTGAACACTGAAGCTTTCTTT.

The table lists this clone with a few counts. This sequence joins TRBV7-2 and TRBJ2-7; 7 nucleotides align to TRBD2. This CDR3 spans 15 amino acids. Germline CDR1 and CDR2: SGHTA and FQGNSA. J gave up 3 bases and V 5 bases, and 10 bases lay outside the gene matches. For the CDR3, the DNA is TGTGCCAGCAGCGTACAGCGGGATGCTTACTACGAGCAGTACTTC. Amino acid sequence: CASSVQRDAYYEQYF.

This clone was observed a handful of times. The chain joins TRBV12-5 to TRBJ1-4; D is ambiguous. V lost 0 bases and J lost 8, with 10 bases in between. The CDR3 totals 14 residues. The germline V gene has CDR1 LGHNT and CDR2 FRNRAP. CDR3 protein: CASGLVQYGEKLFF. The CDR3 coding sequence is TGTGCTAGTGGTTTGGTACAGTACGGCGAAAAACTGTTTTTT.

The chain combines TRBV18 with TRBJ2-7; 8 nucleotides match TRBD2. The CDR3 sequence is 14 residues long. With V trimmed by 2 bases and J by 2 bases, 2 bases remained unmatched. Germline V gene sequence: CDR1 KGHSH, CDR2 LQKENI. As DNA, the CDR3 is TGTGCCAGCTCACCATCCGGGGGGGCCTACGAGCAGTACTTC. The encoded protein is CASSPSGGAYEQYF.